This TCR beta chain originates from a study of CD8 T cells in Susac syndrome. For this clonotype: The junction does not match germline at one end; this may be a read error.

The multiple sclerosis control cohort comprised treatment-naive individuals presenting with stable or active relapsing-remitting disease. CD8+ and CD4+ T cells were negatively isolated; TEMRA cells were FACS-enriched. Random hexamers were used to reverse transcribe an amount of about 0.5 to 1 ug RNA. Coverage of TCR beta CDR3 amplification by immunoSEQ multiplex PCR extended to 54 Vbeta and 13 Jbeta. TCRdb re-called the immunoSEQ multiplex PCR reads through MiXCR, storing one row per CDR3 protein. The table has about 300,000 distinct CDR3 sequences, 75% to 85% seen once. The TCR originated in a human donor with multiple sclerosis. What was sequenced was CD8+ T cells from PBMCs.

The CDR3 is CASSHSTGQGSGANVLAF. CDR3 nucleotide sequence: TGTGCCAGCAGCCATTCAACTGGCCAGGGCTCTGGGGCCAACGTCCTGGCTTTC. This chain connects TRBV4-2 to TRBJ2-6; TRBD1 is a possible D gene (5 bases). The CDR3 contains 18 residues. Germline V gene data show CDR1 as LGHNA and CDR2 as YNFKEQ.